The 27 T cell receptor beta chains below were found in one sample sequenced in a study of regulatory T cells in long-lasting Graves disease (dated by TCRdb to 2020 to 2022). The label giving this sample's time point can be read as: persistent/refractory GD, antithyroid drugs over 5 years with positive TRAb. For both TCR sequencing and RNA sequencing, RNA was extracted from PBMCs in TRIzol. Library generation was performed with multiplex PCR. The sequencer listed for this sample is Illumina HiSeq 4000. TCR beta libraries were built with iRepertoire HTBI primers and Arm-PCR amplification of CDR3 regions. TCRdb trimmed public reads at Q25 via fastp, called clones via MiXCR and kept in-frame beta chains. Identical CDR3 protein sequences are pooled into one entry, listed with their most common genes and DNA. The sample has hundreds of thousands of distinct CDR3 sequences on record, less than 25% of them singletons. Of the sample, less than 25% is held by the ten largest clones.

Sequencing used peripheral blood mononuclear cells (PBMCs), obtained when the disease was refractory, from a patient treated with antithyroid drugs. The receptors were sampled from a female donor with Graves disease.

The J gene is TRBJ2-1, the V gene TRBV7-2; 8 nucleotides line up with TRBD2. The V and J ends lost 7 bases and 9 bases, in that order; junction bases with no gene match: 11. From germline, CDR1 is SGHTA and CDR2 FQGNSA. CDR3 length: 14 residues. The CDR3 loop reads CASTNHGRVGEQFF. Written as DNA, the CDR3 is TGTGCCAGCACCAACCACGGGAGGGTCGGTGAGCAGTTCTTC. The full variable domain, with the rest looked up from reference TRBV7-2 and TRBJ2-1, is GAGVSQSPSNKVTEKGKDVELRCDPISGHTALYWYRQSLGQGLEFLIYFQGNSAPDKSGLPSDRFSAERTGGSVSTLTIQRTQQEDSAVYLCASTNHGRVGEQFFGPGTRLTVL.

This clonotype was seen a few times. This chain links TRBV10-1 with TRBJ2-7; 9 bases match TRBD2. J lost 7 bases, V lost 2 bases, and 0 bases had no gene match. The CDR3 contains 12 residues. The germline V gene encodes CDR1 WNHNN and CDR2 SYGVQD (reference sequence). CDR3: CASSEAGGEQYF. The DNA of the CDR3 is TGCGCCAGCAGTGAGGCGGGGGGGGAGCAGTACTTC.

The CDR3 coding sequence is TGTGCCAGCAGTTATTTTGGGACAGGACTCGAAGCTTTCTTT. Translating gives CASSYFGTGLEAFF. The rearrangement links TRBV25-1 to TRBJ1-1; 8 bases align to TRBD1. V gave up 5 bases and J gave up 8 bases; unmatched junction bases: 10. The V gene's germline CDR1 is MGHDK and CDR2 SYGVNS. This CDR3 spans 14 amino acids.

V is TRBV20-1 and J is TRBJ1-5; possible D gene TRBD1, 6 bases. The CDR3 runs to 15 residues. V was clipped by 6 bases and J by 0 bases, with 15 bases between them. Germline assignment: CDR1 DFQATT and CDR2 SNEGSKA (reference sequence). The CDR3 DNA follows: TGCAGTGCCTCCGACAGGCTGAGTAGCAATCAGCCCCAGCATTTT. It yields the protein CSASDRLSSNQPQHF.

The chain joins TRBV28 to TRBJ1-1; D possibly corresponds to TRBD1 (5 bases). Germline CDR1 and CDR2: MDHEN and SYDVKM. V lost 4 bases to trimming and J lost 10 bases, with 13 bases between them. The CDR3 contains 12 residues. The CDR3 nucleotides read TGTGCCAGCAGTTCGCAAAAACAGGTAGCTTTCTTT. Its translation: CASSSQKQVAFF.

The chain has TRBV18 and TRBJ1-4; weak D call: TRBD1 (6 bases). CDR1 is KGHSH and CDR2 is LQKENI in the germline V gene. The CDR3 length is 16 residues. With 3 bases removed from V and 8 bases from J, the gap between germline ends came to 19 bases. For the CDR3, the DNA is TGTGCCAGCTCACCGACAACGCCCGGGGGCGAGGAAAAACTGTTTTTT. Residues: CASSPTTPGGEEKLFF.

This clonotype was found many times. The gene calls are TRBV30 and TRBJ1-2; weak D call: TRBD1 (6 bases). V shed 2 bases and J shed 3 bases, with 10 bases lying between them. The CDR3 loop spans 13 amino acids. Germline-derived CDR1 and CDR2 are GTSNPN and SVGIG (reference sequence). The CDR3 DNA reads as TGTGCCTGGAGTCAGGGGCGCGACTATGGCTACACCTTC. Protein product: CAWSQGRDYGYTF.

At least ten counts were recorded for this clonotype. The CDR3 sequence is CASSLAGTPEQYF. The CDR3 DNA is TGTGCCAGCAGTTTAGCAGGCACCCCCGAGCAGTACTTC. V usage is TRBV12-3 or TRBV12-4 and J usage is TRBJ2-7, with D unclear. The CDR3 consists of 13 residues. Trimming left V 0 bases short and J 6 bases short, with 9 bases between.

This clonotype turned up a few times. The chain couples TRBV4-1 to TRBJ2-7; the match to TRBD1 covers 7 bases. With V trimmed by 6 bases and J by 3 bases, 8 bases remained unmatched. This CDR3 spans 14 amino acids. Germline CDR1 MGHRA, CDR2 YSYEKL. The CDR3 DNA reads TGCGCCAGCAGGCCGCAGGGACAGAGCTACGAGCAGTACTTC. Translating it yields CASRPQGQSYEQYF.

The chain combines TRBV7-9 with TRBJ1-1, with D tentatively TRBD1 (5 bases). CDR3 length equals 13 residues. CDR1 and CDR2 (germline): SEHNR, FQNEAQ (reference sequence). Trimming removed 7 bases from V and 4 bases from J, with 13 bases in between. CDR3 bases: TGTGCCAGCATCCAATCTGGGGGCACTGAAGCTTTCTTT. This codes for CASIQSGGTEAFF.

This clonotype was recorded a few times. The chain joins TRBV7-9 to TRBJ2-7; 8 bases agree with TRBD1. The CDR3 covers 12 residues. The ends lost 5 bases at V and 11 bases at J; junction bases unmatched: 8. CDR1 is SEHNR, CDR2 FQNEAQ, per germline (reference sequence). This chain's CDR3 is CASSQETGEEYF. The CDR3 bases are TGTGCCAGCAGCCAAGAGACAGGGGAGGAGTACTTC.

This clonotype counts as medium-sized (0.01 to 0.1%). The rearrangement joins TRBV15 to TRBJ1-3; unclear D gene. Germline V gives CDR1 LNHNV, CDR2 YYDKDF (reference sequence). Trimming left V 0 bases short and J 0 bases short, with 6 bases between. This CDR3 spans 15 amino acids. The chain's CDR3 is CATSRDGNSGNTIYF. The CDR3 nucleotides are TGTGCCACCAGCAGAGATGGAAACTCTGGAAACACCATATATTTT.

At least ten counts were recorded for this clonotype. The chain is built from TRBV27 and TRBJ2-7, with D maybe TRBD1 (6 bases). Trimming left V 4 bases short and J 5 bases short, with 12 bases between. The CDR3 covers 13 residues. Germline CDR1 is MNHEY and CDR2 is SMNVEV (reference sequence). The DNA for the CDR3 is TGTGCCAGCAGTTCCCAGGGGCAGCACGAGCAGTACTTC. This translates into CASSSQGQHEQYF.

The table lists this clonotype with a few counts. This chain links TRBV12-3 or TRBV12-4 with TRBJ2-1; the D call may be TRBD1 or TRBD2 (5 bases each). CDR3 length: 15 residues. V dropped 1 base and J dropped 8 bases, with 15 bases sitting between them. DNA of the CDR3: TGTGCCAGCAGTTTAGTCGAGTATTTGGGGGATGAGCAGTTCTTC. Translation gives CASSLVEYLGDEQFF.

This clonotype showed up many times. CDR3 protein: CASSHNGAHGYTF. The CDR3 DNA is TGTGCCAGCAGCCACAACGGGGCCCATGGCTACACCTTC. The chain carries TRBV6-1 and TRBJ1-2, with D tentatively TRBD1 (5 bases). This CDR3 is built from 13 residues. Germline V gene lookup returns CDR1 MNHNS and CDR2 SASEGT. Trimming removed 6 bases at V and 6 bases at J, with 14 bases between.

CDR3 loop: CASSSGASGSFEQYF. As DNA, the CDR3 is TGTGCCAGCAGCTCGGGGGCTAGCGGGAGTTTTGAGCAGTACTTC. The chain is built from TRBV14 and TRBJ2-7; TRBD2 aligns across 10 bases. The CDR3 covers 15 residues. Per the germline V gene, CDR1 is SGHDN and CDR2 is FVKESK. The ends lost 5 bases at V and 7 bases at J; junction bases unmatched: 11.

This clonotype was counted only a few times. The J gene is TRBJ2-1, the V gene TRBV7-9, with 7 bases matching TRBD1. Germline CDR1 and CDR2: SEHNR and FQNEAQ (reference sequence). Losses at the gene ends were 5 bases for V and 10 bases for J; bases not matched to a gene: 20. This CDR3 has 17 residues. DNA of the CDR3: TGTGCCAGCAGCACCAACGACAGGGACGAACGTCAGCGCGAGCAGTTCTTC. It encodes CASSTNDRDERQREQFF.

The rearrangement uses TRBV20-1 and TRBJ2-7; TRBD2 matches 9 bases. Germline trimming cut 3 bases from V and 2 bases from J; bases unmatched to any gene: 5. Germline CDR1 reads DFQATT; CDR2 reads SNEGSKA (reference sequence). This CDR3 has 14 amino acids. The CDR3 coding sequence is TGCAGTGCTAGGGGACTAGCCGATGCCTACGAGCAGTACTTC. It specifies CSARGLADAYEQYF.

The gene calls are TRBV12-3 or TRBV12-4 and TRBJ2-5, with TRBD1 matching 9 bases. The CDR3 runs to 15 residues. The junction had 10 bases not matched to a gene; V was cut back by 6 bases and J by 5 bases. The CDR3 here is CASSPTGGSEETQYF. CDR3 DNA sequence: TGTGCCAGCAGCCCGACAGGGGGTTCAGAGGAGACCCAGTACTTC.

This clonotype came up many times. The rearrangement uses TRBV28 and TRBJ1-2, with 7 nucleotides matching TRBD1. CDR1 is MDHEN, CDR2 SYDVKM, per germline. The CDR3 sequence is 13 residues long. Trimming removed 5 bases from V and 4 bases from J; junction bases left unmatched: 4. The CDR3 spells CASSTGVAYGYTF. Here the CDR3 DNA reads TGTGCCAGCAGTACAGGGGTAGCCTATGGCTACACCTTC.

The table lists this clonotype with many counts. The CDR3 sequence: CASSPLQDRGLRETQYF. The CDR3 DNA follows: TGTGCCAGCTCACCTTTACAGGACAGGGGGCTTCGAGAGACCCAGTACTTC. The chain joins TRBV18 to TRBJ2-5, with 11 positions matching TRBD1. V shed 3 bases and J 4 bases; nucleotides not matched to a gene: 10. The CDR3 runs 17 residues. CDR1 and CDR2 (germline): KGHSH, LQKENI.

There are many counts of this clonotype. The rearrangement uses TRBV7-2 and TRBJ2-7; the match to TRBD1 covers 7 bases. The CDR3 is made up of 14 amino acids. The germline V gene encodes CDR1 SGHTA and CDR2 FQGNSA. V dropped 5 bases and J dropped 0; count of bases not matched to a gene: 4. In nucleotides, the CDR3 is TGTGCCAGCAGCCCGGACAGGAGCTCCTACGAGCAGTACTTC. It encodes CASSPDRSSYEQYF.

In regard to this clonotype: A much larger clone lies a single base off, so this may be a read error. As the CDR3 is not closed by the conserved phenylalanine or tryptophan, this likely results from a read error. The chain combines TRBV12-3 or TRBV12-4 with TRBJ2-7; D unresolved. The CDR3 extends over 13 amino acids. Trimming pared 6 bases from V and 8 bases from J, leaving 17 bases between. The CDR3 nucleotides read TGTGCCAGCAGCCCCATGGGCAGTAACCAGCAGTACCTC. Translated: CASSPMGSNQQYL.

This clonotype was counted between two and nine times. The genes are TRBV7-2 and TRBJ1-4, with TRBD1 as a possible D gene (6 bases). CDR1 and CDR2 (germline): SGHTA, FQGNSA. This CDR3 comprises 14 residues. V was cut by 4 bases and J by 7 bases, with 13 bases left in between. In nucleotides, the CDR3 is TGTGCCAGCAGCTCGACAGGTTTCAGTGAAAAACTGTTTTTT. It encodes CASSSTGFSEKLFF. The full variable domain, in which reference TRBV7-2 and TRBJ1-4 provide the parts outside the CDR3, is GAGVSQSPSNKVTEKGKDVELRCDPISGHTALYWYRQSLGQGLEFLIYFQGNSAPDKSGLPSDRFSAERTGGSVSTLTIQRTQQEDSAVYLCASSSTGFSEKLFFGSGTQLSVL.

In regard to this clonotype: Since a much larger clone is just one base distant, this may be a read error. V usage is TRBV18 and J usage is TRBJ1-2, with no clear D. Trimming shortened V by 5 bases and J by 1 base, and 8 bases separated the two germline ends. This CDR3 contains 13 residues. CDR1 KGHSH and CDR2 LQKENI come from the germline V gene. The CDR3 here is CASSEAVNYGYTF. The CDR3 DNA sequence: TGTGCCAGCTCAGAGGCGGTTAACTATGGCTACACCTTC.

The chain joins TRBV4-1 to TRBJ1-6; no clear D. The CDR3 runs 15 residues. V was pared by 4 bases and J by 6 bases, with 13 bases between. Germline values: CDR1 MGHRA, CDR2 YSYEKL. The CDR3 loop reads CASSPLLGGNSPLHF. CDR3 sequence (DNA): TGCGCCAGCAGCCCCCTCTTGGGCGGTAATTCACCCCTCCACTTT.

The chain uses TRBV6-1 and TRBJ2-3, with TRBD2 identical over 12 bases. The CDR3 covers 18 residues. The J segment lost 4 bases and the V segment lost 1 base, leaving 9 bases of the junction unmatched. The germline gives CDR1 MNHNS, CDR2 SASEGT. The CDR3 protein is CASSEDLRTSGKSDTQYF. The CDR3 DNA reads as TGTGCCAGCAGTGAAGATTTGCGGACTAGCGGGAAATCAGATACGCAGTATTTT.